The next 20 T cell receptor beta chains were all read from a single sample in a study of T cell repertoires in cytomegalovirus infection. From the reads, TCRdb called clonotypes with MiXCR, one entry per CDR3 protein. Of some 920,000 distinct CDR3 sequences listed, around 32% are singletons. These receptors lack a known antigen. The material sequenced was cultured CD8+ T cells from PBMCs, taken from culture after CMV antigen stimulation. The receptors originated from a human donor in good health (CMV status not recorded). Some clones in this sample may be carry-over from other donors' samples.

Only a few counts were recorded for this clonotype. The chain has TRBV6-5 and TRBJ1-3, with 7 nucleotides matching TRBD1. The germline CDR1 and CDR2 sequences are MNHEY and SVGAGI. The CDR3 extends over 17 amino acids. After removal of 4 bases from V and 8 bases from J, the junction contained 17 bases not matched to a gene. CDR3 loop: CASSSLSHGQVVYTIYF. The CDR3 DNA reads TGTGCCAGCAGTTCCCTATCGCACGGACAGGTTGTCTACACCATATATTTT.

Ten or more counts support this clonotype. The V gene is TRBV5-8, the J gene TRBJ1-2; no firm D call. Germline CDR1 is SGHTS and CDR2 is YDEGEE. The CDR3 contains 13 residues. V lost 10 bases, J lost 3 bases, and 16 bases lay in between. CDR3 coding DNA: TGTGCCGCAAGGGCCAGAATGGACTATGGCTACACCTTC. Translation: CAARARMDYGYTF.

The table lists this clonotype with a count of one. CDR3 amino acids: CASSVDRTGQGWTSGANVLTF. As DNA, the CDR3 is TGTGCCAGCAGCGTAGATAGGACAGGACAGGGTTGGACCTCTGGGGCCAACGTCCTGACTTTC. The chain couples TRBV9 to TRBJ2-6; 8 bases match TRBD1. Germline V CDR1 and CDR2: SGDLS, YYNGEE. The V gene end was trimmed by 0 bases and the J gene end by 0 bases; junction bases not matched to a gene: 14. The CDR3 length is 21 residues.

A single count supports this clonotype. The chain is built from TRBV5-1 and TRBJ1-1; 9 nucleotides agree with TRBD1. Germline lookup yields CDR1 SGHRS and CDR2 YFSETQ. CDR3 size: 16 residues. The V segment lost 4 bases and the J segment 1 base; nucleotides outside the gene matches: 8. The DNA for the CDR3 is TGCGCCAGCAGCCCACAGGGGGCGATTGGGAACACTGAAGCTTTCTTT. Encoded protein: CASSPQGAIGNTEAFF.

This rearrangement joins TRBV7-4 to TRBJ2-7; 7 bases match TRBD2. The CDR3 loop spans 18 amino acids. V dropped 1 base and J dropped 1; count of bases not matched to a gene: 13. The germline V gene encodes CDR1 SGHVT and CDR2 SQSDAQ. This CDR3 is CASSLDFAPSGVSYEQYF. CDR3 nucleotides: TGTGCCAGCAGCTTAGATTTCGCGCCCAGCGGGGTATCCTACGAGCAGTACTTC. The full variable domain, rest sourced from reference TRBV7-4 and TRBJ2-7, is GAGVSQSPRYKVAKRGRDVALRCDSISGHVTLYWYRQTLGQGSEVLTYSQSDAQRDKSGRPSGRFSAERPERSVSTLKIQRTEQGDSAVYLCASSLDFAPSGVSYEQYFGPGTRLTVT.

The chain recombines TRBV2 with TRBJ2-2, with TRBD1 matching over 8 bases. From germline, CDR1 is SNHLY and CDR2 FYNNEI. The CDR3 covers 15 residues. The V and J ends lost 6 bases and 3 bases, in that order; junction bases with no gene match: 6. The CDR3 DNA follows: TGTGCCAGCAGCACAGGACAGGGCGACACCGGGGAGCTGTTTTTT. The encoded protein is CASSTGQGDTGELFF.

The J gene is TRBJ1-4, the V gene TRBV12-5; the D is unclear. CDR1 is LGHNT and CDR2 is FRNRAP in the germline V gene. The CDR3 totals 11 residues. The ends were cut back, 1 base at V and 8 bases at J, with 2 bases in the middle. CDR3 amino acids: CASGLAEKLFF. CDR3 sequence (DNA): TGTGCTAGTGGTTTGGCGGAAAAACTGTTTTTT.

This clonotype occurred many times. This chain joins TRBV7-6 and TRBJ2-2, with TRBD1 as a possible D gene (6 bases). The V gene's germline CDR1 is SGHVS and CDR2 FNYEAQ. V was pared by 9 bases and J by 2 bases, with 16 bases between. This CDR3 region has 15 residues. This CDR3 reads CASERGYGNTGELFF. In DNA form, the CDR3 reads TGTGCCAGTGAAAGGGGGTACGGAAACACCGGGGAGCTGTTTTTT.

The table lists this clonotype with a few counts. CDR3 DNA: TGTGCCAGCAGTGAAGCGCTCCGGCTAGATACGCAGTATTTT. Translation: CASSEALRLDTQYF. The V call is TRBV2, the J call TRBJ2-3, with D unclear. Germline V CDR1 and CDR2: SNHLY, FYNNEI. This CDR3 contains 14 residues. The germline V and J ends were trimmed by 0 bases and 5 bases, with 9 bases remaining between them.

The chain's CDR3 is CASSHGPDPDEQYV. CDR3 nucleotide sequence: TGTGCCAGCAGCCACGGACCGGATCCTGATGAGCAGTACGTC. This chain links TRBV6-5 with TRBJ2-7; no clear D. CDR3 length: 14 amino acids. V lost 6 bases, J lost 7 bases, and 19 bases lay in between. Germline V gene sequence: CDR1 MNHEY, CDR2 SVGAGI.

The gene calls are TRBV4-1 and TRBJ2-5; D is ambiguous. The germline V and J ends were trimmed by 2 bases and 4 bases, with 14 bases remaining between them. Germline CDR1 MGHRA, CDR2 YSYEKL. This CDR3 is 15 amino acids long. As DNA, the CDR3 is TGCGCCAGCAGCCAAAATCTTCTGTGGTTAGAGACCCAGTACTTC. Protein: CASSQNLLWLETQYF.

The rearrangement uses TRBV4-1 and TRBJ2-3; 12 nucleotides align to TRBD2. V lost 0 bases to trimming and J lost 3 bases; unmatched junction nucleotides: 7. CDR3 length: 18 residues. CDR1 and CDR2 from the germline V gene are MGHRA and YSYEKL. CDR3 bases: TGCGCCAGCAGCCAAGATTGGCTAGCGGGGGGGCGGACAGATACGCAGTATTTT. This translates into CASSQDWLAGGRTDTQYF.

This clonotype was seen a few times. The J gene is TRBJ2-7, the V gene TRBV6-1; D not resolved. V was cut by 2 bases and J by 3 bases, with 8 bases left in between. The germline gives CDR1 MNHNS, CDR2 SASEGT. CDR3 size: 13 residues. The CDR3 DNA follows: TGTGCCAGCAGTGAAAGTTCGTACTACGAGCAGTACTTC. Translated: CASSESSYYEQYF.

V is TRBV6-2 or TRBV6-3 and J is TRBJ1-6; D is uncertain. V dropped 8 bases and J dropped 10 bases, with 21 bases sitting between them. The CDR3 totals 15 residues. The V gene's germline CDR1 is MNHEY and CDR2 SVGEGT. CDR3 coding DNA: TGTGCCAGCGACTCTACCTGGCCCGGCGGGTCACCCCTCCACTTT. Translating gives CASDSTWPGGSPLHF.

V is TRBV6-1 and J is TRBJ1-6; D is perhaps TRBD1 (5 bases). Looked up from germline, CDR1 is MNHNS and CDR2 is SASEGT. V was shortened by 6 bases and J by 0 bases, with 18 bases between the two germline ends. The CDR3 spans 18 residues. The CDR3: CASRNLGTESSYNSPLHF. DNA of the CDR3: TGTGCCAGCAGAAACCTGGGGACTGAAAGCTCCTATAATTCACCCCTCCACTTT.

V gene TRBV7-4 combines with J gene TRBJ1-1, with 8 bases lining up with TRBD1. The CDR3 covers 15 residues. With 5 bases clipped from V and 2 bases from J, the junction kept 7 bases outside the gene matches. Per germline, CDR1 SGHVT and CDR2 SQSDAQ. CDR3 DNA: TGTGCCAGCAGCACAATACAGGGGGAAAACACTGAAGCTTTCTTT. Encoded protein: CASSTIQGENTEAFF.

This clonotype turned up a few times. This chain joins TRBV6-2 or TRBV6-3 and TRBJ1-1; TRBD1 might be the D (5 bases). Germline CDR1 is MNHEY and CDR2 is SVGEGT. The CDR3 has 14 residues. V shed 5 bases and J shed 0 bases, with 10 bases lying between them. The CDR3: CASSQTEMNTEAFF. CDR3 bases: TGTGCCAGCAGTCAGACAGAGATGAACACTGAAGCTTTCTTT.

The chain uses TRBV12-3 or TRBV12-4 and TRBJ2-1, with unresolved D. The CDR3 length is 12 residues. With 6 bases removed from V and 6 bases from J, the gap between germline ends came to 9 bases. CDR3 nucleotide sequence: TGTGCCAGCAGGCTTAATGGCAATGAGCAGTTCTTC. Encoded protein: CASRLNGNEQFF.

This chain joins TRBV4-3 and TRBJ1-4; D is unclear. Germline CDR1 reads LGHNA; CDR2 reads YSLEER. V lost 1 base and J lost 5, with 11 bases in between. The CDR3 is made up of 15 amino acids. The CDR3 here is CASSQGAFSNEKLFF. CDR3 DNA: TGCGCCAGCAGCCAAGGAGCCTTCTCGAATGAAAAACTGTTTTTT.

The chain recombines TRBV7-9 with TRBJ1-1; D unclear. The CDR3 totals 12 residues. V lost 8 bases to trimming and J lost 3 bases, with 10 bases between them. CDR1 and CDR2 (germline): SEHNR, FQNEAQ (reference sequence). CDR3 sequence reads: CASFNGDTEAFF. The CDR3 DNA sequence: TGTGCCAGCTTCAACGGGGACACTGAAGCTTTCTTT.